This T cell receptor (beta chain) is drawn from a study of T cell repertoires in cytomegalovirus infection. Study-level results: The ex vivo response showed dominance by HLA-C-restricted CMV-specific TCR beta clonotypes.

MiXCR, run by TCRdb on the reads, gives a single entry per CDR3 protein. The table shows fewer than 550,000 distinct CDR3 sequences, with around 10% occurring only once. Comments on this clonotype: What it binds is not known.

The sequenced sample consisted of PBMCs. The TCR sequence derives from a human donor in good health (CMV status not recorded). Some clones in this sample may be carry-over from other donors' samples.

DNA of the CDR3: TGTGCCTCCAGTAGGACAAGACGAAGGGGGGAGACCCAGTACTTC. This translates into CASSRTRRRGETQYF. The genes are TRBV19 and TRBJ2-5; D might be TRBD1 (6 bases). There are 15 residues in the CDR3. Germline V gene lookup returns CDR1 LNHDA and CDR2 SQIVND (reference sequence). The germline V and J ends were trimmed by 11 bases and 5 bases, with 24 bases remaining between them. Based on the CDR3 plus reference TRBV19 and TRBJ2-5, the full variable domain is DGGITQSPKYLFRKEGQNVTLSCEQNLNHDAMYWYRQDPGQGLRLIYYSQIVNDFQKGDIAEGYSVSREKKESFPLTVTSAQKNPTAFYLCASSRTRRRGETQYFGPGTRLLVL.